In this sample, the clone carrying this TCR beta chain turned up once. The data belong to a study of blood T cell repertoires in COVID-19. This CDR3 contains 13 residues. The V end was cut by 2 bases, the J end by 5 bases, with 7 bases between. Germline V gene lookup returns CDR1 MNHEY and CDR2 SMNVEV (reference sequence). Sequencing was performed with immunoSEQ multiplex PCR; in TCRdb, only in-frame clones are kept and a portion is missing. The repertoire holds roughly 99,000 clones, 80% to 90% seen once, with around 2.1% in the top ten. The receptor was isolated from a man aged 45-65 years with COVID-19, enrolled during active disease. The sequenced material came from peripheral blood. The chain uses TRBV27 and TRBJ1-5, with unresolved D. The CDR3 DNA follows: TGTGCCAGCAGTTTAGGCCCGCATCAGCCCCAGCATTTT. Protein: CASSLGPHQPQHF.